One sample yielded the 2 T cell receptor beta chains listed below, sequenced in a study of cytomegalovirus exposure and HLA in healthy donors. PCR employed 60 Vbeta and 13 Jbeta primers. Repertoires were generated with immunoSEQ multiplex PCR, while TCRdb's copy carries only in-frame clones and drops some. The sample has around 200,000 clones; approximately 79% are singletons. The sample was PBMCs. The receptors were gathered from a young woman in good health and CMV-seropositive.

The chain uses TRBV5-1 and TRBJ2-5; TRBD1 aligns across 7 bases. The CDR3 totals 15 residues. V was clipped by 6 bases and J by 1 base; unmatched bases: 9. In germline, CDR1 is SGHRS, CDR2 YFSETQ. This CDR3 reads CASKVQGEVQETQYF. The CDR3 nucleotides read TGCGCCAGCAAGGTGCAGGGGGAAGTCCAAGAGACCCAGTACTTC.

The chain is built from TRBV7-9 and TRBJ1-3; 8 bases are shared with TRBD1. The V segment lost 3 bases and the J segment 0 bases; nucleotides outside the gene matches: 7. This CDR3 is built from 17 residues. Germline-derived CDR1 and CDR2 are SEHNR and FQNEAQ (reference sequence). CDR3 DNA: TGTGCCAGCAGCTTCTCCGGGACAGGCTCCTCTGGAAACACCATATATTTT. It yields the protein CASSFSGTGSSGNTIYF.